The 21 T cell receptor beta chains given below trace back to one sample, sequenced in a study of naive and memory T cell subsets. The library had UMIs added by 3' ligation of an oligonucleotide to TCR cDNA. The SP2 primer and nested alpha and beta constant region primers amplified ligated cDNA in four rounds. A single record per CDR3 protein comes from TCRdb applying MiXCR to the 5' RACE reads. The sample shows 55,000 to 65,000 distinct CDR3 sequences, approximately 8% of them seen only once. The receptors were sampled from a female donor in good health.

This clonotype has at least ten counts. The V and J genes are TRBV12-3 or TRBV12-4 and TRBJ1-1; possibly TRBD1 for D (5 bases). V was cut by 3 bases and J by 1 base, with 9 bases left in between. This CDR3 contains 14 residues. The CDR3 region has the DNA TGTGCCAGCAGTTTCACAGGCGGGAACACTGAAGCTTTCTTT. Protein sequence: CASSFTGGNTEAFF.

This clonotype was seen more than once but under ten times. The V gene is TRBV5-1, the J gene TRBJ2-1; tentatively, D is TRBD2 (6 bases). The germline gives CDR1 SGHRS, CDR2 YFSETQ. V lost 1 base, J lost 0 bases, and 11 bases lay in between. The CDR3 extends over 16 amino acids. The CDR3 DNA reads TGCGCCAGCAGCTTGAGTGGGGGGAGCTCCTACAATGAGCAGTTCTTC. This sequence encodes CASSLSGGSSYNEQFF.

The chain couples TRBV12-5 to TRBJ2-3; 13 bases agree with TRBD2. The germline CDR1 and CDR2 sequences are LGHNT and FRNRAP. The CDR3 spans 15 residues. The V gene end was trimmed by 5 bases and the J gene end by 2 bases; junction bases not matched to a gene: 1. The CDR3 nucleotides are TGTGCTAGTGGTGGGACTAGCGGGAACACAGATACGCAGTATTTT. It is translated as CASGGTSGNTDTQYF.

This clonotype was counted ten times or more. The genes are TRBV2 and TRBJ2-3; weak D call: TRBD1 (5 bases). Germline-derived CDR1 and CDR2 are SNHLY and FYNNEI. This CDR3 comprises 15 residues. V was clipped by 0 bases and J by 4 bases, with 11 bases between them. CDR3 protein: CASSEAGVKADTQYF. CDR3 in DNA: TGTGCCAGCAGTGAAGCAGGGGTAAAGGCAGATACGCAGTATTTT. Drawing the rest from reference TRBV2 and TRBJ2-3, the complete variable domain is EPEVTQTPSHQVTQMGQEVILRCVPISNHLYFYWYRQILGQKVEFLVSFYNNEISEKSEIFDDQFSVERPDGSNFTLKIRSTKLEDSAMYFCASSEAGVKADTQYFGPGTRLTVL.

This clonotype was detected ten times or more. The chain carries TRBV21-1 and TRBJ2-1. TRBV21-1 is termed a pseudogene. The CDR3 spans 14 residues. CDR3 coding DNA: TGTGCCAGCAGCAAAGTGCGGGGTACCAATGAGCAGTTCTTC. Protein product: CASSKVRGTNEQFF.

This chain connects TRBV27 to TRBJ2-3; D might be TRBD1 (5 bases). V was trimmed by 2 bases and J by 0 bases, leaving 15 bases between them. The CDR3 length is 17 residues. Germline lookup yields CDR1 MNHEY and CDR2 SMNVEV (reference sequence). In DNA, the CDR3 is TGTGCCAGCAGTTTACTGACAGATCCGCTAAGCACAGATACGCAGTATTTT. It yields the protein CASSLLTDPLSTDTQYF.

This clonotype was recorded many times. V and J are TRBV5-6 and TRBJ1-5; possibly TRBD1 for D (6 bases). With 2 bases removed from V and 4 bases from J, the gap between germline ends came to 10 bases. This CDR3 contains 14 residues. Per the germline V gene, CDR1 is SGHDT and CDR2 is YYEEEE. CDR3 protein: CASSLGQPNQPQHF. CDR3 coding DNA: TGTGCCAGCAGCTTAGGACAGCCGAATCAGCCCCAGCATTTT.

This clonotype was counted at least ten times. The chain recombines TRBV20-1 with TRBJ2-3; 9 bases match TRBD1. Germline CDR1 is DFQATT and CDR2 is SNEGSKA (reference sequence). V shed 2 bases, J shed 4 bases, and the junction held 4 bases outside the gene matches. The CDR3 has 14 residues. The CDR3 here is CSARNRGHADTQYF. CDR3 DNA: TGCAGTGCTAGAAACAGGGGGCACGCAGATACGCAGTATTTT.

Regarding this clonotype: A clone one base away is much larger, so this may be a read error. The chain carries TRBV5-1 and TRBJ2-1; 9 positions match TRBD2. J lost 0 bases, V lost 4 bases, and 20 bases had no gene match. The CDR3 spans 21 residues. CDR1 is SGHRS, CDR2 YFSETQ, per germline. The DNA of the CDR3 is TGCGCCAGCAGCCCGATTGTAGCGGGGGTGCCTTCTATCAGCTCCTACAATGAGCAGTTCTTC. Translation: CASSPIVAGVPSISSYNEQFF.

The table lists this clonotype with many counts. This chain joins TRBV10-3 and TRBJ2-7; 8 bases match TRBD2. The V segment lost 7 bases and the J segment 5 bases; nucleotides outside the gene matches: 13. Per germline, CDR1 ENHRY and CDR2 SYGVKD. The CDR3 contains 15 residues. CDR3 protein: CAINGDDGRANEQYF. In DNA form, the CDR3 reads TGTGCCATCAATGGGGACGACGGGAGGGCCAACGAGCAGTACTTC.

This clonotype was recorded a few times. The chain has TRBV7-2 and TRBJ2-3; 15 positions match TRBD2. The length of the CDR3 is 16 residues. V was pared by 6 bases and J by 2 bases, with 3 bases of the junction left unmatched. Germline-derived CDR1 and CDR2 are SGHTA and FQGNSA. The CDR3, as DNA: TGTGCCAGCAGTTGGACTAGCGGGAGGGCCACAGATACGCAGTATTTT. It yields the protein CASSWTSGRATDTQYF.

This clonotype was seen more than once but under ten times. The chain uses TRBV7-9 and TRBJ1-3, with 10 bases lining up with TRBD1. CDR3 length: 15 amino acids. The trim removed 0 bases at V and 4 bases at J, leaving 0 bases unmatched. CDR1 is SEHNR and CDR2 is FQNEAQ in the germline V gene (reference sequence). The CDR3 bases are TGTGCCAGCAGCTTAGCGGGACAGGGGGGAAACACCATATATTTT. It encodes CASSLAGQGGNTIYF.

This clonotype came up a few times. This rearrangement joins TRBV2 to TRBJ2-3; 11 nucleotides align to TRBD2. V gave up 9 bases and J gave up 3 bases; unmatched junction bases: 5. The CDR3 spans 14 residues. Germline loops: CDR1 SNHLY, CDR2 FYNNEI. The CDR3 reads CASSGTSGTDTQYF. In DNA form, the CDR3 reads TGTGCCAGTTCCGGGACTAGCGGTACAGATACGCAGTATTTT.

In nucleotides, the CDR3 is TGTGCCAGTAGTATACTTCGGGACCGAGGGTACGAGCAGTACTTC. It yields the protein CASSILRDRGYEQYF. This chain joins TRBV19 and TRBJ2-7; D might be TRBD1 or TRBD2, each matching 5 bases. The CDR3 has 15 amino acids. Trimming took 2 bases from V and 4 from J, leaving 15 bases between them. From germline, CDR1 is LNHDA and CDR2 SQIVND (reference sequence).

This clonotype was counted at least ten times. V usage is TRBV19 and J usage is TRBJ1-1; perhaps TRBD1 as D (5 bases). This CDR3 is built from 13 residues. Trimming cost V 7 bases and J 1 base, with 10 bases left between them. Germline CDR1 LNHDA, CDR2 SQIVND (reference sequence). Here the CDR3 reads CASKYDRNTEAFF. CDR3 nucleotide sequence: TGTGCCAGTAAATATGACAGGAACACTGAAGCTTTCTTT.

The CDR3 DNA reads TGTGCCACCATAGACCGAGGGGCTAGCAGCACAGATACGCAGTATTTT. Translated, it gives CATIDRGASSTDTQYF. The chain employs TRBV6-5 and TRBJ2-3, with D perhaps being TRBD1 or TRBD2 (5 bases each). CDR3 length: 16 residues. V was pared by 10 bases and J by 0 bases, with 20 bases between. Germline V gene data show CDR1 as MNHEY and CDR2 as SVGAGI.

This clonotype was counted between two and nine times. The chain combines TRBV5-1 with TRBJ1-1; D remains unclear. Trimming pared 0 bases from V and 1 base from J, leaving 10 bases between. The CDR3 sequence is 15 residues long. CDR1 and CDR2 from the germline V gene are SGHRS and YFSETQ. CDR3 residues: CASSLAGGQNTEAFF. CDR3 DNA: TGCGCCAGCAGCTTGGCCGGTGGCCAGAACACTGAAGCTTTCTTT.

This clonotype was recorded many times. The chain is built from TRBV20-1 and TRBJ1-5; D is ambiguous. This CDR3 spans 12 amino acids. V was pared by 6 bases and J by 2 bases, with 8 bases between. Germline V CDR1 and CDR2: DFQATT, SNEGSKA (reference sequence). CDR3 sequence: CSARPGNQPQHF. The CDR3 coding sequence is TGCAGTGCCAGGCCAGGCAATCAGCCCCAGCATTTT.

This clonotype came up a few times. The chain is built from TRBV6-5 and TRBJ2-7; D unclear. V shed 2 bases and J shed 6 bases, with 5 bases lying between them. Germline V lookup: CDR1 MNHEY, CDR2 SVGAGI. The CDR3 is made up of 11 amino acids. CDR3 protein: CASSYRSEQYF. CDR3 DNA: TGTGCCAGCAGTTACCGGAGCGAGCAGTACTTC.

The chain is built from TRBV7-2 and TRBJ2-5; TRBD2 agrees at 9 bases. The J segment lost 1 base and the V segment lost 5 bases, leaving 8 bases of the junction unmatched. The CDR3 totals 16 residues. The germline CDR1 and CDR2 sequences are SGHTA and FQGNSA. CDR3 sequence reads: CASSPRPLAGQETQYF. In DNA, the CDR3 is TGTGCCAGCAGCCCCCGTCCACTAGCGGGCCAAGAGACCCAGTACTTC.

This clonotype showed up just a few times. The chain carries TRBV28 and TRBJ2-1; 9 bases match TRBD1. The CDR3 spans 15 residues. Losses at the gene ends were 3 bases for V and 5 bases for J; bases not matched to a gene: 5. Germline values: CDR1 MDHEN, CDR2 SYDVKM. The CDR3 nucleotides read TGTGCCAGCAGTTTCAGGGACAGGGCGCACAATGAGCAGTTCTTC. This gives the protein CASSFRDRAHNEQFF.